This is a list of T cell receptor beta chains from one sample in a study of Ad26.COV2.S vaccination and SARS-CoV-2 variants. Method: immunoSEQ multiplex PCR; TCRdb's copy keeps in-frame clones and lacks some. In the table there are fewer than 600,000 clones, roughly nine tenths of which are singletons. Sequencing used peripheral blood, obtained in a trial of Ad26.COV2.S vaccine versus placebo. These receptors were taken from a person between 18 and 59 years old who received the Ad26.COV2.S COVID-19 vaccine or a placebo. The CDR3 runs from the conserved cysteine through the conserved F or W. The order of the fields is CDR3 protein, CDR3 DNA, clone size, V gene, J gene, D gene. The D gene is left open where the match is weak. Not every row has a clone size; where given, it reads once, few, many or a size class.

cdr3_aa: CAWSVGSLNTEAFF; cdr3_nt: TGTGCCTGGTCCGTGGGATCCTTGAACACTGAAGCTTTCTTT; clone_size: NA; v_call: TRBV30; j_call: TRBJ1-1; d_call: NA
cdr3_aa: CAISDPGRGPYEQYF; cdr3_nt: TGTGCCATCAGTGACCCTGGACGGGGACCCTACGAGCAGTACTTC; clone_size: NA; v_call: TRBV10-3; j_call: TRBJ2-7; d_call: NA
cdr3_aa: CASSPTEWGGYNEQFF; cdr3_nt: TGTGCCAGCAGTCCAACGGAGTGGGGGGGATACAATGAGCAGTTCTTC; clone_size: NA; v_call: TRBV6-6; j_call: TRBJ2-1; d_call: TRBD2
cdr3_aa: CASSQVQENSPLHF; cdr3_nt: TGTGCCAGCAGCCAGGTCCAGGAGAATTCACCCCTCCACTTT; clone_size: NA; v_call: TRBV4-2; j_call: TRBJ1-6; d_call: NA
cdr3_aa: CASSRQADTEAFF; cdr3_nt: TGTGCCAGCAGTCGACAGGCGGACACTGAAGCTTTCTTT; clone_size: NA; v_call: TRBV25-1; j_call: TRBJ1-1; d_call: NA
cdr3_aa: CASRTTGGWGTGELFF; cdr3_nt: TGTGCCAGCAGAACTACAGGGGGCTGGGGCACCGGGGAGCTGTTTTTT; clone_size: NA; v_call: TRBV28; j_call: TRBJ2-2; d_call: TRBD1
cdr3_aa: CASSLDELGGYTF; cdr3_nt: TGCGCCAGCAGCTTGGATGAGCTGGGCGGCTACACCTTC; clone_size: NA; v_call: TRBV5-1; j_call: TRBJ1-2; d_call: NA
cdr3_aa: CASSQERDRGFYNSPLHF; cdr3_nt: TGCGCCAGCAGCCAAGAGAGGGACAGGGGCTTTTATAATTCACCCCTCCACTTT; clone_size: NA; v_call: TRBV4-3; j_call: TRBJ1-6; d_call: TRBD1
cdr3_aa: CASSLDTRNTIYF; cdr3_nt: TGTGCCAGCAGCTTGGACACTAGAAACACCATATATTTT; clone_size: NA; v_call: TRBV5-4; j_call: TRBJ1-3; d_call: NA
cdr3_aa: CASQDHYNSPLHF; cdr3_nt: TGTGCCAGCCAGGACCACTATAATTCACCCCTCCACTTT; clone_size: NA; v_call: TRBV6-6; j_call: TRBJ1-6; d_call: NA
cdr3_aa: CASSPGQGEKLFF; cdr3_nt: TGTGCCAGCTCTCCCGGACAGGGGGAAAAACTGTTTTTT; clone_size: NA; v_call: TRBV18; j_call: TRBJ1-4; d_call: TRBD1
cdr3_aa: CATSRGAGGPRYIQYF; cdr3_nt: TGTGCCACCAGCAGAGGGGCGGGAGGGCCCCGGTACATTCAGTACTTC; clone_size: NA; v_call: TRBV15; j_call: TRBJ2-4; d_call: TRBD2
cdr3_aa: CAISDGGMSTDTQYF; cdr3_nt: TGTGCCATCAGTGATGGGGGTATGAGCACAGATACGCAGTATTTT; clone_size: NA; v_call: TRBV10-3; j_call: TRBJ2-3; d_call: NA
cdr3_aa: CASSQGTSGGGTKNIQYF; cdr3_nt: TGCGCCAGCAGCCAGGGGACTAGCGGCGGGGGGACCAAAAACATTCAGTACTTC; clone_size: once; v_call: TRBV5-1; j_call: TRBJ2-4; d_call: TRBD2
cdr3_aa: CASSLALFGYTF; cdr3_nt: TGTGCCAGCAGTTTAGCGCTGTTTGGCTACACCTTC; clone_size: NA; v_call: TRBV12-3/TRBV12-4; j_call: TRBJ1-2; d_call: NA
cdr3_aa: CASSRTQLGRSGNTIYF; cdr3_nt: TGTGCCAGCAGTCGTACTCAACTCGGGCGCTCTGGAAACACCATATATTTT; clone_size: few; v_call: TRBV9; j_call: TRBJ1-3; d_call: NA
cdr3_aa: CAWSTGPYGYTF; cdr3_nt: TGTGCCTGGAGTACAGGGCCCTATGGCTACACCTTC; clone_size: NA; v_call: TRBV30; j_call: TRBJ1-2; d_call: NA
cdr3_aa: CASSQETGAETYEQYF; cdr3_nt: TGCGCCAGCAGCCAAGAGACAGGGGCCGAAACCTACGAGCAGTACTTC; clone_size: NA; v_call: TRBV4-3; j_call: TRBJ2-7; d_call: TRBD1
cdr3_aa: CASSLIGQGTDTQYF; cdr3_nt: TGCGCCAGCAGCTTGATTGGCCAGGGCACAGATACGCAGTATTTT; clone_size: NA; v_call: TRBV5-1; j_call: TRBJ2-3; d_call: NA
cdr3_aa: CASMQATNTEAFF; cdr3_nt: TGTGCCAGCATGCAGGCGACGAACACTGAAGCTTTCTTT; clone_size: NA; v_call: TRBV2; j_call: TRBJ1-1; d_call: NA
cdr3_aa: CASSLEGFFSPLHF; cdr3_nt: TGTGCCAGCAGCTTAGAGGGTTTTTTCTCACCCCTCCACTTT; clone_size: few; v_call: TRBV7-9; j_call: TRBJ1-6; d_call: NA
cdr3_aa: CASSRTDDYGYTF; cdr3_nt: TGTGCCAGCTCTAGGACTGATGACTATGGCTACACCTTC; clone_size: NA; v_call: TRBV18; j_call: TRBJ1-2; d_call: NA
cdr3_aa: CASTEGFYNSPLHF; cdr3_nt: TGTGCCAGCACCGAAGGCTTTTATAATTCACCCCTCCACTTT; clone_size: few; v_call: TRBV27; j_call: TRBJ1-6; d_call: NA
cdr3_aa: CASLRETGNTIYF; cdr3_nt: TGTGCCAGCTTACGGGAAACTGGAAACACCATATATTTT; clone_size: few; v_call: TRBV7-2; j_call: TRBJ1-3; d_call: NA
cdr3_aa: CASSVGSGANVLTF; cdr3_nt: TGCGCCAGCAGCGTGGGCTCTGGGGCCAACGTCCTGACTTTC; clone_size: NA; v_call: TRBV5-1; j_call: TRBJ2-6; d_call: NA
cdr3_aa: CAWRYSTSGSYNEQFF; cdr3_nt: TGTGCCTGGAGGTACTCGACTAGCGGCTCCTACAATGAGCAGTTCTTC; clone_size: NA; v_call: TRBV30; j_call: TRBJ2-1; d_call: TRBD2
cdr3_aa: CASSEDTGRAGETQYF; cdr3_nt: TGCGCCAGCAGTGAAGATACCGGGAGGGCCGGGGAGACCCAGTACTTC; clone_size: NA; v_call: TRBV10-1; j_call: TRBJ2-5; d_call: TRBD2
cdr3_aa: CSVERGAADTQYF; cdr3_nt: TGCAGCGTTGAACGGGGGGCCGCAGATACGCAGTATTTT; clone_size: once; v_call: TRBV29-1; j_call: TRBJ2-3; d_call: NA
cdr3_aa: CASSPTGANYGYTF; cdr3_nt: TGTGCCAGCTCACCAACAGGGGCTAACTATGGCTACACCTTC; clone_size: NA; v_call: TRBV18; j_call: TRBJ1-2; d_call: TRBD1
cdr3_aa: CASSLHMTWGQGYLEQYF; cdr3_nt: TGTGCCAGCAGCCTACACATGACCTGGGGACAGGGTTACCTCGAGCAGTACTTC; clone_size: NA; v_call: TRBV5-5; j_call: TRBJ2-7; d_call: TRBD1
cdr3_aa: CASSQADTEAFF; cdr3_nt: TGTGCCAGCAGCCAAGCGGACACTGAAGCTTTCTTT; clone_size: NA; v_call: TRBV3-1/TRBV3-2; j_call: TRBJ1-1; d_call: NA
cdr3_aa: CASSSWTAQFYEQYF; cdr3_nt: TGTGCCAGCAGTTCCTGGACTGCCCAGTTCTACGAGCAGTACTTC; clone_size: NA; v_call: TRBV28; j_call: TRBJ2-7; d_call: NA
cdr3_aa: CASTVGTNEKLFF; cdr3_nt: TGTGCCAGCACCGTCGGTACTAATGAAAAACTGTTTTTT; clone_size: NA; v_call: TRBV2; j_call: TRBJ1-4; d_call: NA
cdr3_aa: CASSLQPVTQETQYF; cdr3_nt: TGTGCCAGCAGCCTACAACCAGTGACACAAGAGACCCAGTACTTC; clone_size: NA; v_call: TRBV7-3; j_call: TRBJ2-5; d_call: NA
cdr3_aa: CASSLGLGVGDTEAFF; cdr3_nt: TGTGCCAGCAGCTTAGGACTCGGGGTGGGGGACACTGAAGCTTTCTTT; clone_size: NA; v_call: TRBV7-2; j_call: TRBJ1-1; d_call: NA
cdr3_aa: CASSPGTGRRPQHF; cdr3_nt: TGTGCCAGCAGTCCCGGGACCGGGCGTCGGCCCCAGCATTTT; clone_size: once; v_call: TRBV28; j_call: TRBJ1-5; d_call: NA
cdr3_aa: CASSLARDTTDTQYF; cdr3_nt: TGCGCCAGCAGCTTGGCCCGGGACACCACAGATACGCAGTATTTT; clone_size: NA; v_call: TRBV5-1; j_call: TRBJ2-3; d_call: NA
cdr3_aa: CASSTHTGSSGNTIYF; cdr3_nt: TGTGCCAGCAGCACTCATACAGGGTCCTCTGGAAACACCATATATTTT; clone_size: few; v_call: TRBV9; j_call: TRBJ1-3; d_call: NA
cdr3_aa: CASSLVGGTYEQYF; cdr3_nt: TGTGCCAGCAGCTTAGTCGGCGGAACCTACGAGCAGTACTTC; clone_size: NA; v_call: TRBV11-2; j_call: TRBJ2-7; d_call: NA
cdr3_aa: CAREGQGDNQPQHF; cdr3_nt: TGTGCCAGGGAGGGACAGGGGGACAATCAGCCCCAGCATTTT; clone_size: NA; v_call: TRBV27; j_call: TRBJ1-5; d_call: TRBD1
cdr3_aa: CASSQGVGTEAFF; cdr3_nt: TGTGCCAGCAGCCAGGGGGTCGGGACTGAAGCTTTCTTT; clone_size: NA; v_call: TRBV7-9; j_call: TRBJ1-1; d_call: TRBD1
cdr3_aa: CASSLFSGGGGEKLFF; cdr3_nt: TGTGCCAGCAGCTTATTTTCAGGGGGAGGCGGGGAAAAACTGTTTTTT; clone_size: NA; v_call: TRBV7-2; j_call: TRBJ1-4; d_call: TRBD1
cdr3_aa: CASSYSKGETYGYTF; cdr3_nt: TGTGCCAGCAGTTACTCAAAAGGTGAAACCTATGGCTACACCTTC; clone_size: NA; v_call: TRBV6-2/TRBV6-3; j_call: TRBJ1-2; d_call: NA
cdr3_aa: CASSRPGGTYEQYF; cdr3_nt: TGTGCCAGCAGCCGCCCCGGCGGGACCTACGAGCAGTACTTC; clone_size: NA; v_call: TRBV28; j_call: TRBJ2-7; d_call: NA
cdr3_aa: CASSLQGLAFDEQFF; cdr3_nt: TGCGCCAGCAGCTTGCAGGGACTAGCGTTCGATGAGCAGTTCTTC; clone_size: NA; v_call: TRBV5-1; j_call: TRBJ2-1; d_call: TRBD2
cdr3_aa: CASSQGNTIYF; cdr3_nt: TGTGCCAGCTCCCAGGGAAACACCATATATTTT; clone_size: NA; v_call: TRBV18; j_call: TRBJ1-3; d_call: NA
cdr3_aa: CASSQAPQGTNYGYTF; cdr3_nt: TGCGCCAGCAGCCAAGCCCCACAGGGAACTAACTATGGCTACACCTTC; clone_size: NA; v_call: TRBV4-3; j_call: TRBJ1-2; d_call: NA
cdr3_aa: CASSVGAGGGSYNEQFF; cdr3_nt: TGTGCCAGCAGCGTAGGAGCGGGAGGGGGCTCCTACAATGAGCAGTTCTTC; clone_size: NA; v_call: TRBV9; j_call: TRBJ2-1; d_call: TRBD2
cdr3_aa: CASSPKWLLAKNIQYF; cdr3_nt: TGTGCCAGCTCACCCAAATGGTTACTAGCCAAAAACATTCAGTACTTC; clone_size: NA; v_call: TRBV18; j_call: TRBJ2-4; d_call: NA
cdr3_aa: CASSERNRGRGANVLTF; cdr3_nt: TGTGCCAGTAGCGAAAGAAACAGGGGGCGTGGGGCCAACGTCCTGACTTTC; clone_size: NA; v_call: TRBV19; j_call: TRBJ2-6; d_call: TRBD1